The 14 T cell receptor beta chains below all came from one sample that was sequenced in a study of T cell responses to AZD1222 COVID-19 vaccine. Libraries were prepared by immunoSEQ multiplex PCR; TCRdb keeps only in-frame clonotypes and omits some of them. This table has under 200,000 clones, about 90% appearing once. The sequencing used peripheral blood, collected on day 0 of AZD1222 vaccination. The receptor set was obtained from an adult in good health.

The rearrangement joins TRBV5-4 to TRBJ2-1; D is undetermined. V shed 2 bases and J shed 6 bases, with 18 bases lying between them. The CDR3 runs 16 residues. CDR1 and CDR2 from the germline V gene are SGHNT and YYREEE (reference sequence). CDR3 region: CASSLEVSFRRNEQFF. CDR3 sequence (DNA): TGTGCCAGCAGCTTAGAAGTCTCATTTAGGCGCAATGAGCAGTTCTTC.

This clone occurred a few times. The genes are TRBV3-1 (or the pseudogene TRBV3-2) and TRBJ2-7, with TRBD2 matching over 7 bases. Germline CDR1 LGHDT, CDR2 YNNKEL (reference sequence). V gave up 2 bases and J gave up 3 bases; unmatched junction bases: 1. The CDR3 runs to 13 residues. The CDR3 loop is CASSQWTSYEQYF. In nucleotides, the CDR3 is TGTGCCAGCAGCCAATGGACTAGCTACGAGCAGTACTTC.

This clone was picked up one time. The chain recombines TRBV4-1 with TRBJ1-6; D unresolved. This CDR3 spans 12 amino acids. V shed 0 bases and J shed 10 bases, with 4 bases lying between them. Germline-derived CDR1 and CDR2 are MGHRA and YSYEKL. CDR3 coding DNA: TGCGCCAGCAGCCAAGAGTCCTCACCCCTCCACTTT. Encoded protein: CASSQESSPLHF.

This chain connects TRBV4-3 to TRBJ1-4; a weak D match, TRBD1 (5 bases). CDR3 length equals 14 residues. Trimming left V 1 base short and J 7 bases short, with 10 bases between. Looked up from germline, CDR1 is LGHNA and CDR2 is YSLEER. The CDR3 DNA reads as TGCGCCAGCAGCCAAGTCGCCAGGGCTGAAAAACTGTTTTTT. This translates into CASSQVARAEKLFF.

CDR3 sequence reads: CASNTWGNTEAFF. In DNA, the CDR3 is TGTGCCAGCAATACATGGGGGAACACTGAAGCTTTCTTT. The V call is TRBV12-3 or TRBV12-4, the J call TRBJ1-1; D is undetermined. CDR3 length equals 13 residues. The germline V and J ends were trimmed by 7 bases and 1 base, with 10 bases remaining between them.

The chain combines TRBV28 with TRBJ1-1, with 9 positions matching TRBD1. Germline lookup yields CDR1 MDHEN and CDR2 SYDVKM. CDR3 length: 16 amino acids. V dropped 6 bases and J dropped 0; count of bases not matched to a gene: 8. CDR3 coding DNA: TGTGCCAGCAGAAAACAGGGGGCAGGTTTGAACACTGAAGCTTTCTTT. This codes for CASRKQGAGLNTEAFF.

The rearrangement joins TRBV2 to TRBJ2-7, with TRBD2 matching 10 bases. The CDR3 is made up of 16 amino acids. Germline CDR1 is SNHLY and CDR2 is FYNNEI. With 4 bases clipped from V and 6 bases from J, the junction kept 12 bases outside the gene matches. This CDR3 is CASSVRPSGSTSEQYF. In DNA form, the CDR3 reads TGTGCCAGCAGTGTTCGTCCTAGCGGGAGTACGAGCGAGCAGTACTTC.

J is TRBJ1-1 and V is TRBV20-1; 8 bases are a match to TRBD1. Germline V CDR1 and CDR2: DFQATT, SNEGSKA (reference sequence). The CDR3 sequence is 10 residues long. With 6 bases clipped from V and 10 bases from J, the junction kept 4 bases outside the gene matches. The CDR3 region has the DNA TGCAGTGCCACCCAGGGGGCAGCTTTCTTT. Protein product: CSATQGAAFF.

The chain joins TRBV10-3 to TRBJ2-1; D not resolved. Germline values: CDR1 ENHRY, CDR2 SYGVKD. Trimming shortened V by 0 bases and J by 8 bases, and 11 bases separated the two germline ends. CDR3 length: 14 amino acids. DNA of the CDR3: TGTGCCATCAGTGAGTCGATCATCGCGGATGAGCAGTTCTTC. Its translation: CAISESIIADEQFF.

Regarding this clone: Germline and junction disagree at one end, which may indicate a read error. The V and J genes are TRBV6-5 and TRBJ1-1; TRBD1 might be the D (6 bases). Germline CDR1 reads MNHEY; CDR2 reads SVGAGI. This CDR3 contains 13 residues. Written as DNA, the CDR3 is TGTGCCAGCAGGGTACAGGGAAACAATGAAGCTTTCTTT. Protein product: CASRVQGNNEAFF.

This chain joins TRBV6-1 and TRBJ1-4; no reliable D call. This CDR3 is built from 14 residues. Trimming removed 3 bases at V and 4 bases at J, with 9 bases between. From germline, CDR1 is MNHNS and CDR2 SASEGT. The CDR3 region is CASSDGLFNEKLFF. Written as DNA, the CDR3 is TGTGCCAGCAGTGATGGGTTATTTAATGAAAAACTGTTTTTT.

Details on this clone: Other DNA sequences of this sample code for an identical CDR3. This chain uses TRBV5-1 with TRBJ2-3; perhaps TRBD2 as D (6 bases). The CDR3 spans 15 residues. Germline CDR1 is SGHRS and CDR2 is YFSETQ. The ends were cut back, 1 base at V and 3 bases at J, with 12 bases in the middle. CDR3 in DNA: TGCGCCAGCAGCTTGAGAGGACTACCGACAGATACGCAGTATTTT. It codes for CASSLRGLPTDTQYF.

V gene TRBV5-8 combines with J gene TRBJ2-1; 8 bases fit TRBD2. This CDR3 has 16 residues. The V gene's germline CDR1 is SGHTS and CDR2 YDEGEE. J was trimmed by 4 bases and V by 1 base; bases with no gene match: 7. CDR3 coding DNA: TGTGCCAGCAGCTTGTTTAACGGGAGGGAGTACAATGAGCAGTTCTTC. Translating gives CASSLFNGREYNEQFF.

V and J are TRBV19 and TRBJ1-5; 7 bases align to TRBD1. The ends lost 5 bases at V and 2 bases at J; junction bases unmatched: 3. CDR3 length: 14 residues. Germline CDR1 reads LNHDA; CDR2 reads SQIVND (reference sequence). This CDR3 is CASSPQGGNQPQHF. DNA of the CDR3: TGTGCCAGTAGTCCCCAGGGGGGCAATCAGCCCCAGCATTTT.